These 12 T cell receptor beta chains were all obtained from the same sample, sequenced in a study of T-cell memory formation after mild COVID-19. TCRdb ran MiXCR on the 5' RACE reads and lists one entry per CDR3 protein. The repertoire holds 5,000 or so distinct CDR3 sequences, with roughly 44% as singletons. The sample taken for sequencing was PBMCs or a T cell subset sorted from them (not recorded which). The receptors stem from an adult who had mild COVID-19 (a few samples of this study predate the infection). Cell type and time point are not known.

This clonotype is medium-sized by share. The chain is built from TRBV19 and TRBJ2-1, with D uncertain. This CDR3 is built from 14 residues. Deletions cut 3 bases from V and 5 bases from J, with 11 bases between. Germline V gene lookup returns CDR1 LNHDA and CDR2 SQIVND (reference sequence). The CDR3 coding sequence is TGTGCCAGTAGTATGGAGCTCCCCGACAATGAGCAGTTCTTC. This sequence encodes CASSMELPDNEQFF.

This sequence joins TRBV7-9 and TRBJ1-4; D is possibly TRBD1 (6 bases). The CDR3 is 15 residues long. The V and J ends lost 1 base and 8 bases respectively, with 14 bases between them. Germline CDR1 reads SEHNR; CDR2 reads FQNEAQ (reference sequence). CDR3 bases: TGTGCCAGCAGCTTAGTGGGAGACAGGAACGAAAAACTGTTTTTT. This translates into CASSLVGDRNEKLFF.

The chain uses TRBV6-6 and TRBJ2-5; 11 bases are shared with TRBD1. Germline CDR1 reads MNHNY; CDR2 reads SVGAGI (reference sequence). The V segment lost 7 bases and the J segment 5 bases; nucleotides outside the gene matches: 6. The CDR3 loop spans 14 amino acids. CDR3 sequence reads: CASTWTGGGETQYF. CDR3 coding DNA: TGTGCCAGCACCTGGACAGGGGGCGGTGAGACCCAGTACTTC.

In its sample, this clonotype ranks as medium-sized. The rearrangement joins TRBV12-3 or TRBV12-4 to TRBJ1-4, with 8 bases identical to TRBD1. The CDR3 has 15 residues. The trim removed 6 bases at V and 7 bases at J, leaving 10 bases unmatched. As DNA, the CDR3 is TGTGCCAGCAGACGCCTGGACAGGGAAGGTGAAAAACTGTTTTTT. It translates to CASRRLDREGEKLFF.

This clonotype is large. J is TRBJ2-3 and V is TRBV12-3 or TRBV12-4; D remains unclear. Trimming took off 2 bases at V and 7 bases at J, with 7 bases between the two ends. The CDR3 covers 12 residues. This CDR3 is CASSLSANTQYF. The DNA of the CDR3 is TGTGCCAGCAGTTTATCCGCTAATACGCAGTATTTT.

The rearrangement uses TRBV29-1 and TRBJ2-7, with a possible D match to TRBD2 (6 bases). The CDR3 loop spans 11 amino acids. CDR1 is SQVTM, CDR2 ANQGSEA, per germline. With 6 bases removed from V and 1 base from J, the gap between germline ends came to 7 bases. The CDR3 DNA reads as TGCAGCGTACGGGGGTCCTACGAGCAGTACTTC. Protein sequence: CSVRGSYEQYF.

This clonotype was observed many times. The gene calls are TRBV6-2 or TRBV6-3 and TRBJ2-7, with D perhaps TRBD2 (6 bases). The length of the CDR3 is 15 residues. Germline V lookup: CDR1 MNHEY, CDR2 SVGEGT. The V end was cut by 4 bases, the J end by 6 bases, with 19 bases between. DNA of the CDR3: TGTGCCAGCAGTTTGACTTGGAGGGGCTCGGGCGAGCAGTACTTC. Amino acids: CASSLTWRGSGEQYF.

By sample share, this clonotype is medium-sized. The chain employs TRBV4-3 and TRBJ2-7; a weak D match, TRBD2 (6 bases). Germline V lookup: CDR1 LGHNA, CDR2 YSLEER. V lost 0 bases and J lost 2, with 11 bases in between. The CDR3 sequence is 15 residues long. CDR3 coding DNA: TGCGCCAGCAGCCAAGATTACGGAGGGGCCTACGAGCAGTACTTC. Its protein is CASSQDYGGAYEQYF.

This chain uses TRBV7-9 with TRBJ2-3, with 9 nucleotides matching TRBD2. The CDR3 is 15 amino acids. V lost 3 bases, J lost 6 bases, and 7 bases stayed unmatched. Germline V gene data show CDR1 as SEHNR and CDR2 as FQNEAQ (reference sequence). CDR3 sequence (DNA): TGTGCCAGCAGCTTCCCGACTAGCGGATTCGATACGCAGTATTTT. Translating gives CASSFPTSGFDTQYF.

In its sample, this clonotype is medium-sized. The chain links TRBV7-2 to TRBJ2-7, with a weak D call TRBD1 (5 bases). The V end was cut by 5 bases, the J end by 6 bases, with 20 bases between. Germline assignment: CDR1 SGHTA and CDR2 FQGNSA. The CDR3 covers 15 residues. CDR3: CASSVSSGFASEQYF. The DNA for the CDR3 is TGTGCCAGCAGCGTTTCCTCAGGGTTCGCTTCCGAGCAGTACTTC.

By sample fraction, this clonotype is medium-sized. V gene TRBV11-2 combines with J gene TRBJ1-2; TRBD1 matches 8 bases. The germline gives CDR1 SGHAT, CDR2 FQNNGV. V was clipped by 4 bases and J by 2 bases; unmatched bases: 6. The CDR3 consists of 15 residues. CDR3 region: CASSSIRTGNYGYTF. The CDR3, as DNA: TGTGCCAGCAGCTCGATCCGGACAGGGAACTATGGCTACACCTTC. The variable domain in full, with the rest retrieved from reference TRBV11-2 and TRBJ1-2, is EAGVAQSPRYKIIEKRQSVAFWCNPISGHATLYWYQQILGQGPKLLIQFQNNGVVDDSQLPKDRFSAERLKGVDSTLKIQPAKLEDSAVYLCASSSIRTGNYGYTFGSGTRLTVV.

By share of the sample, this clonotype is medium-sized. This chain connects TRBV7-8 to TRBJ2-1, with 9 bases lining up with TRBD1. CDR1 and CDR2 (germline): SGHVS, FQNEAQ. Losses at the gene ends were 4 bases for V and 6 bases for J; bases not matched to a gene: 7. CDR3 length: 15 residues. CDR3 bases: TGTGCCAGCAGCTCCGACAGGGGGGTAGGCAATGAGCAGTTCTTC. Translating it yields CASSSDRGVGNEQFF.